The entry below gives a single T cell receptor (beta chain) sequence along with its context. Reanalyzing the 5' RACE reads, TCRdb keeps one entry per CDR3 protein, without DNA. The listing records over 200,000 distinct CDR3 sequences. These data originate in a study of monozygotic twins with inflammatory bowel disease. Germline-derived CDR1 and CDR2 are SNHLY and FYNNEI. CDR3 size: 15 residues. The sample consisted of blood. This receptor was obtained from a human donor with ulcerative colitis or Crohn's disease, or a healthy co-twin of an affected twin (not recorded which). The chain employs TRBV2 and TRBJ1-1; TCRdb's D call, TRBD1, is unchecked because there is no DNA. The CDR3 is CASSAQGGYGTEAFF.